The source of this T cell receptor (beta chain) is a study of PD-L1 blockade in urothelial cancer. Study-wide background: Patients had been given 0 to 3 earlier chemotherapy regimens. Blood underwent analysis 3 weeks (second dose) and 6 weeks after treatment began.

About this clone itself: Antigen: not known.

Findings of the study overall: Better survival was forecast by a pretreatment blood TCR clonality below the median.

Assay used: immunoSEQ multiplex PCR; TCRdb lists only in-frame clones, some missing. The sample shows some 56,000 clones, 85% of them seen only once. The time point here: pretreatment peripheral blood. V was cut by 4 bases and J by 5 bases, with 11 bases left in between. In germline, CDR1 is MNHEY, CDR2 SVGAGI. The CDR3 spans 13 residues. The sequence was collected from a man aged 65 to 85 with urothelial cancer. The source material was PBMCs, sampled around atezolizumab (anti-PD-L1) treatment. This chain uses TRBV6-5 with TRBJ2-5; D gene ambiguous. Here the CDR3 DNA reads TGTGCCAGCAGTTCCCCGACACGGGAGACCCAGTACTTC. Protein sequence: CASSSPTRETQYF.